The subject of this entry is one T cell receptor (beta chain). Its antigen is not identified. Making cDNA involved eight separate reactions per sample. UMIs with a 6-nucleotide sample barcode were added by template switching. The study subjected TCRalpha and TCRbeta cDNA to two nested PCRs of approximately 16 and 10 cycles. TCRdb re-called the 5' RACE reads; every CDR3 protein appears as one record, without DNA. The sample holds 70,000 to 95,000 distinct CDR3 sequences. This CDR3 comprises 16 residues. Germline lookup yields CDR1 SEHNR and CDR2 FQNEAQ (reference sequence). The data were taken from a study of monozygotic twins with inflammatory bowel disease. Whole-study results and caveats: Support for any single strong IBD-associated signal or clonotype was not found.

The J gene is TRBJ1-2, the V gene TRBV7-9; TCRdb gives TRBD1 as the D gene, but with no DNA this cannot be confirmed. The material sequenced was blood. This clonotype originated in a human donor with ulcerative colitis or Crohn's disease, or a healthy co-twin of an affected twin (not recorded which). The CDR3 reads CASSPGTGNRDYGYTF.